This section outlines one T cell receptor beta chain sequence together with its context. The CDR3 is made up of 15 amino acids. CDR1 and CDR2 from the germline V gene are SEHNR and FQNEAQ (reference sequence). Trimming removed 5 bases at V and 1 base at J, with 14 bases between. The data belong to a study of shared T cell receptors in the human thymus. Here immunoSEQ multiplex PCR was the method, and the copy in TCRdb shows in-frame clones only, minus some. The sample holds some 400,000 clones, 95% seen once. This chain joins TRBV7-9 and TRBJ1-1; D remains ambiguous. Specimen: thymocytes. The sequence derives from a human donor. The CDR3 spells CASSPVGSENTEAFF. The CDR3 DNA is TGTGCCAGCAGCCCAGTCGGTTCTGAGAACACTGAAGCTTTCTTT.